This TCR beta chain came from a study of blood T cell repertoires in COVID-19. Study-wide context: Collection of acute and convalescent COVID-19 samples took place in the United States, Italy and Spain. T cells, B-cell-depleted T cells, or PBMCs provided the cDNA or gDNA that served as material.

The CDR3 has 16 amino acids. V lost 0 bases and J lost 7; bases outside the gene matches: 9. Germline V gene sequence: CDR1 MGHRA, CDR2 YSYEKL. As handled by the study authors: Reference gene primer amplification yielded estimated nucleated cell counts. Data came from immunoSEQ multiplex PCR; TCRdb stores just in-frame clones and leaves some out. That table is the source of V, J and clone size, and D and trimming were worked out from the DNA. The sample contains about 140,000 clones, about three quarters of which appear only once. Material: peripheral blood. The chain combines TRBV4-1 with TRBJ1-2; 9 positions match TRBD1. The clonotype comes from an elderly man with acute or convalescent COVID-19. The CDR3: CASSQEAGQGSRGYTF. The CDR3 DNA is TGCGCCAGCAGCCAAGAAGCGGGACAGGGAAGCCGTGGCTACACCTTC.